The T cell receptor beta chain described here comes from a study of technical replicates of blood from several donors. Trimming removed 5 bases at V and 0 bases at J, with 16 bases between. The length of the CDR3 is 16 residues. Germline CDR1 and CDR2: SGHRS and YFSETQ. Here immunoSEQ multiplex PCR was the method, and the copy in TCRdb shows in-frame clones only, minus some. The repertoire includes 80,000 or so clones, roughly four fifths of them detected once, and nearly 4% sits in the top ten. The sequenced material came from PBMCs. The chain combines TRBV5-1 with TRBJ2-3; the D is unclear. The TCR was taken from a human donor in good health. Some clones in this sample may be carry-over from other donors' samples. DNA for the CDR3: TGCGCCAGCAGTTCCACCAGGTTATCTAGCACAGATACGCAGTATTTT. Its protein is CASSSTRLSSTDTQYF. The whole variable domain, remainder taken from reference TRBV5-1 and TRBJ2-3, is KAGVTQTPRYLIKTRGQQVTLSCSPISGHRSVSWYQQTPGQGLQFLFEYFSETQRNKGNFPGRFSGRQFSNSRSEMNVSTLELGDSALYLCASSSTRLSSTDTQYFGPGTRLTVL.